This T cell receptor beta chain emerged from a study of cytomegalovirus exposure and HLA in healthy donors (dated by TCRdb to 2016 to 2017). Context from the whole study: An earlier analysis of roughly 500 of the donors reported 250 to 300 Gb of sequence data and 117 million unique TCR beta sequences from about 200 million T cells. The genetic ancestry cluster associated with self-reported Caucasian donors included about four fifths of the approximately 410 genotyped donors. To study patterns of TCR occurrence, a later analysis re-analyzed previously published TCR beta repertoires from more than 550 donors and added high-resolution HLA genotyping. Around 320 gigabases of sequencing data and tens of millions of unique TCR sequences were included in an early release covering over 600 HLA-typed donors. Donor age, sex, ethnicity and CMV serostatus were compiled together with the repertoire data. The study used immunosequencing to profile the T cell repertoires of approximately 690 subjects and linked those repertoires to cytomegalovirus serostatus. Across some 400 genotyped donors of the cohort, an average of about 220,000 unique TCR beta nucleotide sequences per donor were sequenced, and around 20% of those sequences were non-productive. HLA typing included class I and class II loci at four-digit resolution. The aim of the study was to test whether cataloging public T cell receptors could identify signatures of past pathogen exposure. A later genetic analysis used genome-wide SNP genotypes for 398 of the 666 donors, treating that subset as a discovery cohort. Along with the roughly 610-subject first cohort, a separate validation cohort of roughly 110 different subjects was used. Typing coverage differed by locus: A, B, C, DRB1 and DQB1 were typed in roughly 620-630 donors, DQA1 in roughly 510, DPA1 in approximately 610, and DPB1 in around 440. Every discovery cohort repertoire had been produced on one sequencing platform. To predict cytomegalovirus infection status, the study combined high-throughput TCR immunosequencing, statistical association of individual TCRs with disease status, and machine learning. About 5 DR-DQ haplotypes were handled as single units for association and clustering, since linkage in the cohort was strong. An earlier analysis of several hundred of the donors applied high-throughput TCR beta sequencing to assess whether each TCR beta V gene segment acted as functional or pseudogenic. Rather than drawing on any new phenotypic data, the later analysis identified candidate immune exposures from TCR beta sequences and the way those sequences occurred across donors.

Points on this clone: The antigen this receptor binds is unknown. The sample holds no much larger clone one base away, and base qualities are not on file.

The cohort was made up of 500 to 850 healthy bone marrow donors. At the time of sampling, all cohort members were nominally healthy, though unrecorded immune exposures were likely present. The donor was CMV seronegative and was included in the group of over 300 seronegative cohort members. Every donor gave a peripheral blood sample, and the peripheral blood mononuclear cells from that sample were used for TCR beta sequencing. Genomic DNA was extracted from the blood cell samples with the Qiagen DNeasy Blood Extraction Kit. The library was generated by the immunoSEQ multiplex PCR assay. The multiplex PCR relied on a mix of 60 forward primers for TCR Vbeta segments and 13 reverse primers for TCR Jbeta segments. A multiplex PCR assay on genomic DNA amplified the CDR3 region of rearranged TCR beta genes. The Illumina HiSeq System was used to sequence the amplified TCR beta libraries as 87-base-pair reads. As for the authors' bioinformatics: In a later analysis, 70 million to 95 million unique TCR beta chains were counted across the approximately 640 repertoires, and roughly 9.9 million of these chains were shared by at least two donors. Raw reads were error-corrected and collapsed into unique sequences by a nearest-neighbor algorithm in which closely related sequences were merged to remove PCR and sequencing errors. V, D and J gene segments were assigned by aligning CDR3 sequences to IMGT reference sequences. For a sequence to be retained, a match of at least six nucleotides to both a V gene segment and a J gene segment was required. Rearrangements were classified as productive when the CDR3 lacked stop codons and remained in frame with V and J, and all other rearrangements were classified as non-productive. CDR3 was defined by IMGT convention, running from the second conserved V-encoded cysteine to the conserved J-encoded phenylalanine. Sequences without an unambiguous match to a single V gene segment were excluded from the earlier analysis of about 600 of the donors. In an earlier analysis of about 590 of the donors, a V segment was called functional when productive rearrangements were above 56.7%, and segregating when the standard deviation between donors exceeded 5%. A statistical classification framework was built to diagnose cytomegalovirus status from the catalog of TCR beta chain sequences. V and J gene assignment, in a later analysis, came from comparing TCR nucleotide sequences with IMGT/GENE-DB human TR gene sequences. The TCRdist pipeline was used in a later analysis to assign CDR3 sequences and most-parsimonious VDJ recombination scenarios. A later analysis defined each TCR beta chain by its CDR3 amino acid sequence plus V-gene family, and excluded reads lacking a unique V-gene family. A later analysis removed several hundred highly shared, low-generation-probability nucleotide sequences to deal with suspected cross-contamination and a sequencing artifact. For each public chain, a later analysis derived a clonal expansion index from normalized ranks of inferred template counts within each repertoire. In a later analysis, generation probabilities were computed using a VDJ recombination model fitted to out-of-frame rearrangements, and the results were checked against IGoR. In a later analysis, hypergeometric tests were used to score TCR-TCR, TCR-HLA and TCR-CMV co-occurrence, with a repertoire-size bias correction applied to TCR pairs. To estimate false discovery rates, a later analysis permuted the HLA or CMV assignments 20 times. In a later analysis, co-occurring TCRs were grouped with DBSCAN, and TCRdist sequence similarity was added when clustering was performed within HLA-allele-positive subsets. Co-occurrence clustering excluded repertoires with fewer than 30,000 or more than 120,000 public chains, plus five with anomalous nucleotide sharing. TCRdb took over this immuneACCESS table, retaining in-frame rearrangements with V and J assigned. Such tables are incomplete; in checked studies, under half of the missing clones stem from an unresolved V gene, and the remainder is unexplained. Clonal size and the V and J genes are those of that table, whereas D and trimming came from the DNA. The sample records about 98,000 clones, roughly three quarters of which are singletons. Over 1.1% of the sample comes from the top ten.

Results and caveats for the whole study, not just this receptor: In both the original and validation cohorts, the classifier was reported to diagnose cytomegalovirus status with high specificity and sensitivity. V-gene and J-gene trimming of TCR beta chains was associated with a missense DCLRE1C variant in a later genetic analysis, and the association was replicated in an independent cohort. Presence/absence analyses assumed roughly uniform sequencing depth across donors, an assumption that may not hold. Only TCR beta chains were sequenced in this cohort, and the absence of alpha or paired-chain data limited detectable features. Because some donors lacked HLA typing at each locus, the association tests relied only on the typed subset. Compared with equally common non-associated chains, HLA-associated TCR beta chains in a later analysis were more clonally expanded and had lower generation probabilities. A cluster of highly shared sequence variants was judged likely to be a technical artifact of the sequencing pipeline. The study gave a list of about 160 TCR beta chains associated with cytomegalovirus. Linkage disequilibrium might explain the correlated functional status among segregating V segments, but an unknown experimental factor could not be ruled out. The authors suggested that the approach could potentially be generalized to other disease states and immunological phenotypes. In a later analysis, several top co-occurrence clusters were reported to appear linked to parvovirus B19, influenza, CMV and Epstein-Barr virus. While some public TCRs were present in many individuals, most TCR sequences turned up only very rarely across donors. Assigning TCR associations to individual alleles was difficult when HLA alleles, especially DR and DQ, strongly co-occurred. In a later analysis, around 17,000 TCR beta sequences were associated with specific HLA alleles at a false discovery rate of 0.05. In a later analysis, most CMV-associated TCR beta chains were found to appear HLA-restricted, with HLA associations seemingly driven largely by CMV exposure. According to a later genetic analysis, donors in an Asian-associated ancestry cluster had fewer N-insertions in productive TCRs than the approximately 650-donor mean. In a later analysis, TCR association rates were found to vary across HLA loci, with the most associated TCRs seen for DRB1 alleles and the fewest for HLA-C alleles. Because counts were too low, roughly 16 rarely observed V segments, including chromosome 9 orphons, were left out of the earlier analysis of 587 of the donors. In an earlier analysis of 587 of the donors, most TCR beta V segments were observed in productive rearrangements about 87% or about 30% of the time, broadly matching IMGT annotations. CMV serostatus was the only immune exposure information available for the cohort. In vitro tests confirmed that a few of the cytomegalovirus-associated TCR beta chains recognize cytomegalovirus antigens. A further reported finding was that TCR beta sequences accurately predicted the HLA-A and HLA-B alleles for most subjects in the first cohort.

Material for sequencing was PBMCs. This receptor was taken from a man in his forties in good health and CMV-seronegative.

The base sequence is TGTGCCAGCAGCGCCAGATTGGGAGGCGCTGAAGCTTTCTTT. Its translation reads: CASSARLGGAEAFF. Rearrangement joined TRBV11-1 to TRBJ1-1; no D gene can be assigned with confidence. The CDR3 holds 14 amino acids from the cysteine to the phenylalanine. The retained sequence is limited to the CDR3, 42 bases, with the frame set at the first base. Trimming takes 5 bases from V and 6 bases from J, and the germline ends sit 16 bases apart. CDR1 and CDR2, per the germline V gene (reference sequence), are SGHAT and FQDESV.